A selection of T cell receptor beta chains follows, all from one sample in a study of T-cell memory formation after mild COVID-19. From the 5' RACE reads, TCRdb called clonotypes with MiXCR, one entry per CDR3 protein. The table shows roughly 200,000 distinct CDR3 sequences, with 16% occurring only once. The sequencing input was PBMCs or a T cell subset sorted from them (not recorded which). Source of these receptors: an adult woman who had mild COVID-19 (a few samples of this study predate the infection). Cell type and time point are not known. The CDR3 runs from the conserved cysteine through the conserved F or W. The order of the fields is J gene, clone size, V gene, D gene, CDR3 protein, CDR3 DNA. The D gene is left open where the match is weak. Only some rows state a clone size, as once, few, many or a class for expanded clones.

j_gene: TRBJ2-3; abundance: few; v_gene: TRBV4-2; d_gene: -; CDR3aa: CASSQDWGNTDTQYF; CDR3nt: TGTGCCAGCAGCCAAGATTGGGGGAACACAGATACGCAGTATTTT
j_gene: TRBJ2-1; abundance: many; v_gene: TRBV29-1; d_gene: TRBD2; CDR3aa: CSVDKTSGGNNEQFF; CDR3nt: TGCAGCGTTGACAAGACTAGCGGGGGCAACAATGAGCAGTTCTTC
j_gene: TRBJ2-1; abundance: -; v_gene: TRBV10-3; d_gene: -; CDR3aa: CAISGSGTEQFF; CDR3nt: TGTGCCATCAGTGGCTCCGGGACAGAGCAGTTCTTC
j_gene: TRBJ2-7; abundance: few; v_gene: TRBV20-1; d_gene: -; CDR3aa: CSARSNLGSSYEQYF; CDR3nt: TGCAGTGCTAGATCTAATTTAGGAAGCTCCTACGAGCAGTACTTC
j_gene: TRBJ1-5; abundance: few; v_gene: TRBV6-5; d_gene: -; CDR3aa: CASTQGQGVMPQHF; CDR3nt: TGTGCCAGCACCCAGGGGCAGGGTGTAATGCCCCAGCATTTT
j_gene: TRBJ1-2; abundance: few; v_gene: TRBV9; d_gene: TRBD1; CDR3aa: CASSVGQGVSGYTF; CDR3nt: TGTGCCAGCAGCGTAGGTCAGGGGGTGAGTGGCTACACCTTC
j_gene: TRBJ2-3; abundance: few; v_gene: TRBV20-1; d_gene: TRBD2; CDR3aa: CSAREWTSGRTDTQYF; CDR3nt: TGCAGTGCTAGAGAATGGACTAGCGGGAGGACAGATACGCAGTATTTT
j_gene: TRBJ2-4; abundance: few; v_gene: TRBV5-1; d_gene: -; CDR3aa: CASSLGQTLAKNIQYF; CDR3nt: TGCGCCAGCAGCTTGGGGCAGACACTAGCCAAAAACATTCAGTACTTC
j_gene: TRBJ1-2; abundance: -; v_gene: TRBV20-1; d_gene: TRBD1; CDR3aa: CSALPGQDLYGYTF; CDR3nt: TGCAGTGCACTTCCGGGACAGGACCTCTATGGCTACACCTTC
j_gene: TRBJ2-1; abundance: few; v_gene: TRBV7-9; d_gene: -; CDR3aa: CASSLEVGWVRGPSSYNEQFF; CDR3nt: TGTGCCAGCAGCTTAGAAGTAGGCTGGGTTCGAGGGCCCAGCTCCTACAATGAGCAGTTCTTC
j_gene: TRBJ2-1; abundance: -; v_gene: TRBV29-1; d_gene: TRBD2; CDR3aa: CSSGLAGEKQFF; CDR3nt: TGCAGCTCCGGACTAGCGGGGGAAAAGCAGTTCTTC
j_gene: TRBJ1-4; abundance: -; v_gene: TRBV11-2; d_gene: -; CDR3aa: CASSLGPGVPGSEKLFF; CDR3nt: TGTGCCAGCAGCTTAGGCCCCGGGGTCCCGGGCAGTGAAAAACTGTTTTTT
j_gene: TRBJ2-7; abundance: -; v_gene: TRBV5-1; d_gene: TRBD2; CDR3aa: CASSLVASGHEQYF; CDR3nt: TGCGCCAGCAGCTTGGTGGCTAGCGGGCACGAGCAGTACTTC
j_gene: TRBJ1-4; abundance: -; v_gene: TRBV2; d_gene: -; CDR3aa: CASRGDRDEKLFF; CDR3nt: TGTGCCAGCAGGGGAGATCGGGATGAAAAACTGTTTTTT
j_gene: TRBJ2-7; abundance: -; v_gene: TRBV29-1; d_gene: TRBD1; CDR3aa: CSVGWDRPPYEQYF; CDR3nt: TGCAGCGTTGGGTGGGACAGACCCCCCTACGAGCAGTACTTC
j_gene: TRBJ1-1; abundance: few; v_gene: TRBV27; d_gene: -; CDR3aa: CASRSDIREAFF; CDR3nt: TGTGCCAGCAGATCGGACATCCGAGAAGCTTTCTTT
j_gene: TRBJ1-2; abundance: -; v_gene: TRBV29-1; d_gene: -; CDR3aa: CSVRHSGDQDTF; CDR3nt: TGCAGCGTACGGCACTCAGGGGATCAGGACACCTTC
j_gene: TRBJ1-4; abundance: -; v_gene: TRBV5-1; d_gene: -; CDR3aa: CASSLSGIPNEKLFF; CDR3nt: TGCGCCAGCAGCCTCTCCGGGATCCCTAATGAAAAACTGTTTTTT
j_gene: TRBJ1-5; abundance: few; v_gene: TRBV5-6; d_gene: -; CDR3aa: CASSLTGSGQPQHF; CDR3nt: TGTGCCAGCAGCTTAACAGGCTCAGGGCAGCCCCAGCATTTT
j_gene: TRBJ1-1; abundance: -; v_gene: TRBV5-1; d_gene: -; CDR3aa: CASSPDGRNTEAFF; CDR3nt: TGCGCCAGCAGCCCGGACGGCCGGAACACTGAAGCTTTCTTT
j_gene: TRBJ2-1; abundance: few; v_gene: TRBV24-1; d_gene: -; CDR3aa: CATTDGVLDGNEQFF; CDR3nt: TGTGCCACCACGGACGGGGTCCTAGATGGTAATGAGCAGTTCTTC
j_gene: TRBJ1-2; abundance: -; v_gene: TRBV5-1; d_gene: TRBD1; CDR3aa: CASRTGTADFLGGYTF; CDR3nt: TGCGCCAGCAGGACCGGGACAGCCGATTTCCTGGGTGGCTACACCTTC
j_gene: TRBJ1-6; abundance: few; v_gene: TRBV5-1; d_gene: -; CDR3aa: CASSLGQTRYNSPLHF; CDR3nt: TGCGCCAGCAGCTTGGGACAGACCCGCTATAATTCACCCCTCCACTTT
j_gene: TRBJ2-5; abundance: -; v_gene: TRBV29-1; d_gene: -; CDR3aa: CSASRDSKPQETQYF; CDR3nt: TGCAGCGCAAGTCGGGACTCCAAACCTCAAGAGACCCAGTACTTC
j_gene: TRBJ2-2; abundance: -; v_gene: TRBV6-2/TRBV6-3; d_gene: -; CDR3aa: CASSYNEYTGELFF; CDR3nt: TGTGCCAGCAGTTATAACGAGTACACCGGGGAGCTGTTTTTT
j_gene: TRBJ2-5; abundance: few; v_gene: TRBV12-3/TRBV12-4; d_gene: -; CDR3aa: CASSLKTGKETQYF; CDR3nt: TGTGCCAGCAGTTTAAAGACTGGGAAAGAGACCCAGTACTTC
j_gene: TRBJ2-2; abundance: -; v_gene: TRBV24-1; d_gene: -; CDR3aa: CATSDLRGSTGELFF; CDR3nt: TGTGCCACCAGTGATTTGCGGGGTTCCACCGGGGAGCTGTTTTTT
j_gene: TRBJ2-3; abundance: few; v_gene: TRBV27; d_gene: TRBD2; CDR3aa: CASSSSLLAGVADTQYF; CDR3nt: TGTGCCAGCAGCTCGTCCTTACTAGCGGGAGTGGCAGATACGCAGTATTTT
j_gene: TRBJ1-1; abundance: -; v_gene: TRBV12-3/TRBV12-4; d_gene: -; CDR3aa: CASSPLLSTEAFF; CDR3nt: TGTGCCAGCAGCCCCCTTTTGAGCACTGAAGCTTTCTTT
j_gene: TRBJ2-1; abundance: -; v_gene: TRBV20-1; d_gene: -; CDR3aa: CSARSLENEQFF; CDR3nt: TGCAGTGCTAGGTCCTTAGAGAATGAGCAGTTCTTC
j_gene: TRBJ2-1; abundance: -; v_gene: TRBV6-5; d_gene: -; CDR3aa: CASSLQGRDNEQFF; CDR3nt: TGTGCCAGCAGTCTACAGGGTCGCGACAATGAGCAGTTCTTC
j_gene: TRBJ1-1; abundance: -; v_gene: TRBV5-5; d_gene: -; CDR3aa: CASSLVWGTTEAFF; CDR3nt: TGTGCCAGCAGCTTGGTTTGGGGTACGACTGAAGCTTTCTTT
j_gene: TRBJ1-1; abundance: -; v_gene: TRBV18; d_gene: -; CDR3aa: CASSARDNTEAFF; CDR3nt: TGTGCCAGCTCGGCCAGGGATAACACTGAAGCTTTCTTT
j_gene: TRBJ1-2; abundance: once; v_gene: TRBV19; d_gene: TRBD1; CDR3aa: CASNPGGVGRGYTF; CDR3nt: TGTGCCAGTAACCCAGGGGGCGTAGGGAGGGGCTACACCTTC
j_gene: TRBJ2-7; abundance: -; v_gene: TRBV5-4; d_gene: -; CDR3aa: CASSSTGVSYEQYF; CDR3nt: TGTGCCAGCAGCTCGACAGGTGTCTCCTACGAGCAGTACTTC
j_gene: TRBJ1-5; abundance: -; v_gene: TRBV6-2/TRBV6-3; d_gene: -; CDR3aa: CASSLRDLIRTQPQHF; CDR3nt: TGTGCCAGCAGCTTACGTGACCTCATACGGACTCAGCCCCAGCATTTT
j_gene: TRBJ2-4; abundance: few; v_gene: TRBV28; d_gene: -; CDR3aa: CASSFLLTKNIQYF; CDR3nt: TGTGCCAGCAGTTTTCTTTTAACCAAAAACATTCAGTACTTC
j_gene: TRBJ2-1; abundance: -; v_gene: TRBV15; d_gene: -; CDR3aa: CATSRDWSNEQFF; CDR3nt: TGTGCCACCAGCAGAGATTGGAGCAATGAGCAGTTCTTC
j_gene: TRBJ2-2; abundance: many; v_gene: TRBV29-1; d_gene: -; CDR3aa: CSVEARMRTGELFF; CDR3nt: TGCAGCGTTGAGGCCAGAATGAGAACCGGGGAGCTGTTTTTT
j_gene: TRBJ2-1; abundance: many; v_gene: TRBV10-3; d_gene: TRBD1; CDR3aa: CAISADRGLYNEQFF; CDR3nt: TGTGCCATCAGTGCGGACAGGGGACTCTACAATGAGCAGTTCTTC
j_gene: TRBJ1-5; abundance: -; v_gene: TRBV3-1; d_gene: -; CDR3aa: CASSHGDQPQHF; CDR3nt: TGTGCCAGCAGCCACGGTGATCAGCCCCAGCATTTT
j_gene: TRBJ2-7; abundance: -; v_gene: TRBV24-1; d_gene: TRBD1; CDR3aa: CATSKLTGSEQYF; CDR3nt: TGTGCCACCAGTAAGTTGACAGGGTCCGAGCAGTACTTC
j_gene: TRBJ2-1; abundance: -; v_gene: TRBV3-1; d_gene: -; CDR3aa: CASSPGNTYNEQFF; CDR3nt: TGTGCCAGCAGCCCGGGGAATACCTACAATGAGCAGTTCTTC
j_gene: TRBJ1-5; abundance: -; v_gene: TRBV6-2/TRBV6-3; d_gene: -; CDR3aa: CASSSPGTGNQPQHF; CDR3nt: TGTGCCAGCAGCTCCCCTGGGACGGGCAATCAGCCCCAGCATTTT
j_gene: TRBJ1-3; abundance: -; v_gene: TRBV7-2; d_gene: -; CDR3aa: CASSQGPSANTIYF; CDR3nt: TGTGCCAGCAGCCAGGGACCCTCAGCGAACACCATATATTTT
j_gene: TRBJ1-5; abundance: -; v_gene: TRBV12-5; d_gene: TRBD1; CDR3aa: CASGPDGTVQPQHF; CDR3nt: TGTGCTAGTGGCCCGGACGGGACAGTCCAGCCCCAGCATTTT
j_gene: TRBJ1-5; abundance: -; v_gene: TRBV20-1; d_gene: -; CDR3aa: CSARDTGGSNQPQHF; CDR3nt: TGCAGTGCTAGGGATACTGGAGGTAGCAATCAGCCCCAGCATTTT
j_gene: TRBJ1-1; abundance: few; v_gene: TRBV6-5; d_gene: -; CDR3aa: CASSSSGAAREAFF; CDR3nt: TGTGCCAGCAGCAGTTCAGGGGCGGCAAGAGAAGCTTTCTTT
j_gene: TRBJ2-7; abundance: -; v_gene: TRBV27; d_gene: -; CDR3aa: CASGSWCISSYEQYF; CDR3nt: TGTGCCAGCGGTAGTTGGTGTATATCCTCCTACGAGCAGTACTTC